Described below is a single TCR beta chain sequence and its context. The data originate from a study of Ad26.COV2.S vaccination and SARS-CoV-2 variants. Method: immunoSEQ multiplex PCR; TCRdb's copy keeps in-frame clones and lacks some. The sample lists roughly 180,000 clones, roughly 85% seen once, with around 6.1% in the top ten. V was shortened by 3 bases and J by 0 bases, with 7 bases between the two germline ends. Germline V CDR1 and CDR2: LGHNT, FRNRAP. The CDR3 contains 14 residues. This sequence joins TRBV12-5 and TRBJ2-3; TRBD2 is a possible D gene (5 bases). The clonotype originates from a human donor who had recovered from COVID-19. The starting material was peripheral blood, obtained after recovery from COVID-19. In nucleotides, the CDR3 is TGTGCTAGTGGTTTCTTAGCGAGCACAGATACGCAGTATTTT. It translates to CASGFLASTDTQYF.